These 21 T cell receptor beta chains share one sample of origin, sequenced in a study of blood T cell repertoires in COVID-19 (dated by TCRdb to 2020 to 2021). Libraries were made using the immunoSEQ multiplex PCR assay. TCRdb holds this immuneACCESS table with in-frame rearrangements only. Some clones are missing; in checked studies, unresolved V genes explain under half, and the rest has no known cause. The sample yields 300,000 or so clones; 80% to 90% were counted once. The top ten hold 1% of the sample. Sequenced sample: peripheral blood. The receptor source for this set is a man in his forties or fifties with active or convalescent COVID-19.

J is TRBJ2-2 and V is TRBV5-1; maybe TRBD2 (5 bases). The germline gives CDR1 SGHRS, CDR2 YFSETQ. V gave up 2 bases and J gave up 0 bases, with 11 bases separating them. This CDR3 is built from 16 residues. CDR3 coding DNA: TGCGCCAGCAGCTTACAGACGGGAACGAACACCGGGGAGCTGTTTTTT. Translating gives CASSLQTGTNTGELFF.

This clone came up a few times. This rearrangement joins TRBV19 to TRBJ2-5, with a possible D match to TRBD2 (5 bases). The germline gives CDR1 LNHDA, CDR2 SQIVND (reference sequence). CDR3 length: 15 residues. V shed 4 bases and J shed 5 bases, with 17 bases lying between them. The CDR3 region is CASSRPGGSGETQYF. The DNA for the CDR3 is TGTGCCAGTAGTAGGCCAGGAGGTTCCGGGGAGACCCAGTACTTC.

The rearrangement links TRBV2 to TRBJ1-6, with a weak D call TRBD1 (6 bases). The V and J ends lost 5 bases and 8 bases respectively, with 13 bases between them. From germline, CDR1 is SNHLY and CDR2 FYNNEI. There are 14 residues in the CDR3. The CDR3 DNA reads as TGTGCCAGCAGTCCACAGGGAGCGTATTCACCCCTCCACTTT. As protein: CASSPQGAYSPLHF.

This sequence joins TRBV24-1 and TRBJ2-2, with 10 bases matching TRBD2. The V and J ends lost 0 bases and 0 bases, in that order; junction bases with no gene match: 6. This CDR3 is 19 amino acids long. The germline gives CDR1 KGHDR, CDR2 SFDVKD. The chain's CDR3 is CATSDLHSGGPTNTGELFF. CDR3 sequence (DNA): TGTGCCACCAGTGATTTGCATAGCGGGGGGCCAACGAACACCGGGGAGCTGTTTTTT.

The chain employs TRBV28 and TRBJ1-4; perhaps TRBD1 as D (5 bases). Trimming took 2 bases from V and 7 from J, leaving 14 bases between them. The length of the CDR3 is 15 residues. Per the germline V gene, CDR1 is MDHEN and CDR2 is SYDVKM. The CDR3 sequence is CASSLATEAIEKLFF. The DNA of the CDR3 is TGTGCCAGCAGTTTAGCGACAGAAGCTATTGAAAAACTGTTTTTT.

The chain is built from TRBV4-2 and TRBJ2-1; perhaps TRBD1 as D (6 bases). The germline CDR1 and CDR2 sequences are LGHNA and YNFKEQ. The CDR3 length is 15 residues. V was shortened by 0 bases and J by 5 bases, with 11 bases between the two germline ends. CDR3 DNA: TGTGCCAGCAGCCAAGAACAGGGAAGTCACAATGAGCAGTTCTTC. It translates to CASSQEQGSHNEQFF.

A single count supports this clone. The V and J genes are TRBV5-1 and TRBJ1-1; maybe TRBD1 (6 bases). From germline, CDR1 is SGHRS and CDR2 YFSETQ. The V end lost 4 bases, the J end lost 6 bases, and 10 bases lay between the germline ends. The CDR3 loop spans 12 amino acids. The CDR3 DNA is TGCGCCAGCAGCCCGACAGGACCTGAAGCTTTCTTT. It yields the protein CASSPTGPEAFF.

This sequence joins TRBV6-5 and TRBJ1-1; D may be TRBD1 (5 bases). Between the trimmed V and J ends, which lost 7 bases and 10 bases, there was a span of 25 bases. The CDR3 consists of 15 residues. Germline V lookup: CDR1 MNHEY, CDR2 SVGAGI. CDR3 residues: CASTPAAGRLQRAFF. The CDR3 bases are TGTGCCAGCACCCCTGCGGCGGGACGCTTACAACGAGCTTTCTTT.

The chain has TRBV30 and TRBJ1-5; 7 bases agree with TRBD1. With 3 bases clipped from V and 0 bases from J, the junction kept 2 bases outside the gene matches. This CDR3 spans 14 amino acids. Germline lookup yields CDR1 GTSNPN and CDR2 SVGIG (reference sequence). The CDR3, as DNA: TGTGCCTGGAGCACAGGGGATAGCAATCAGCCCCAGCATTTT. Its protein is CAWSTGDSNQPQHF.

The genes are TRBV7-2 and TRBJ2-5, with a possible D match to TRBD1 (5 bases). The CDR3 consists of 14 residues. CDR1 and CDR2 (germline): SGHTA, FQGNSA. Trimming cost V 1 base and J 6 bases, with 12 bases left between them. The CDR3 loop reads CASSLDWGFKTQYF. The CDR3 coding sequence is TGTGCCAGCAGCTTAGATTGGGGCTTTAAGACCCAGTACTTC.

The genes are TRBV5-5 and TRBJ2-2, with 10 bases that match TRBD2. V lost 4 bases and J lost 3; bases outside the gene matches: 15. The CDR3 has 19 residues. Germline V gives CDR1 SGHKS, CDR2 YYEKEE (reference sequence). The DNA of the CDR3 is TGTGCCAGCAGCATATACCGGGGACTAGCGCTCGGGGACACCGGGGAGCTGTTTTTT. Its translation: CASSIYRGLALGDTGELFF.

The chain couples TRBV9 to TRBJ2-5, with 13 bases that match TRBD2. The length of the CDR3 is 15 residues. V shed 3 bases, J shed 5 bases, and the junction held 4 bases outside the gene matches. CDR1 and CDR2 (germline): SGDLS, YYNGEE. The CDR3 nucleotides read TGTGCCAGCAGCGACCGGACTAGCGGGGGCGAGACCCAGTACTTC. It specifies CASSDRTSGGETQYF.

The rearrangement links TRBV27 to TRBJ1-5, with a possible D match to TRBD1 (6 bases). The V end lost 8 bases, the J end lost 2 bases, and 13 bases lay between the germline ends. The CDR3 has 14 residues. Germline CDR1 is MNHEY and CDR2 is SMNVEV (reference sequence). The CDR3 DNA reads TGTGCCAGCGGCAGGGGATTGCGCAATCAGCCCCAGCATTTT. It encodes CASGRGLRNQPQHF.

The J gene is TRBJ2-7, the V gene TRBV29-1; 9 nucleotides agree with TRBD1. Germline CDR1 SQVTM, CDR2 ANQGSEA. V was clipped by 6 bases and J by 4 bases; unmatched bases: 7. The length of the CDR3 is 13 residues. The CDR3 loop is CSVQGAYLYEQYF. CDR3 bases: TGCAGCGTACAGGGGGCGTACCTATACGAGCAGTACTTC.

The J gene is TRBJ1-1, the V gene TRBV10-3; TRBD1 might be the D (6 bases). Germline V gene data show CDR1 as ENHRY and CDR2 as SYGVKD. Trimming removed 6 bases at V and 5 bases at J, with 19 bases between. The CDR3 contains 15 residues. In DNA, the CDR3 is TGTGCCATCAGAAGAATAGATCACAGGGTTACTGAAGCTTTCTTT. This codes for CAIRRIDHRVTEAFF.

The chain recombines TRBV29-1 with TRBJ1-5; possible D gene TRBD1, 5 bases. Germline V gene lookup returns CDR1 SQVTM and CDR2 ANQGSEA. The CDR3 spans 14 residues. V lost 6 bases and J lost 2, with 14 bases in between. The CDR3 is CSVAGGDGNQPQHF. The CDR3 DNA reads TGCAGCGTCGCCGGGGGAGATGGCAATCAGCCCCAGCATTTT. The complete variable domain, with remaining parts taken from reference TRBV29-1 and TRBJ1-5, reads SAVISQKPSRDICQRGTSLTIQCQVDSQVTMMFWYRQQPGQSLTLIATANQGSEATYESGFVIDKFPISRPNLTFSTLTVSNMSPEDSSIYLCSVAGGDGNQPQHFGDGTRLSIL.

V is TRBV5-6 and J is TRBJ2-7, with 8 bases aligning to TRBD1. This CDR3 region has 16 residues. J gave up 8 bases and V 2 bases, and 15 bases lay outside the gene matches. From germline, CDR1 is SGHDT and CDR2 YYEEEE. This CDR3 reads CASSLSRKLGQAQQYF. CDR3 sequence (DNA): TGTGCCAGCAGCTTAAGTCGAAAGCTGGGACAGGCTCAGCAGTACTTC.

V is TRBV2 and J is TRBJ1-6; TRBD1 matches 7 bases. CDR1 and CDR2 from the germline V gene are SNHLY and FYNNEI. CDR3 size: 15 residues. J gave up 7 bases and V 4 bases, and 7 bases lay outside the gene matches. The CDR3: CASSVDREINSPLHF. In nucleotides, the CDR3 is TGTGCCAGCAGTGTCGACAGGGAAATAAATTCACCCCTCCACTTT.

The V gene is TRBV11-2, the J gene TRBJ1-4, with D tentatively TRBD1 (5 bases). With 7 bases removed from V and 4 bases from J, the gap between germline ends came to 13 bases. The CDR3 length is 14 residues. Per germline, CDR1 SGHAT and CDR2 FQNNGV. DNA of the CDR3: TGTGCCAGCACCAAAGGGCAGGGTAATGAAAAACTGTTTTTT. Protein sequence: CASTKGQGNEKLFF.

J is TRBJ1-1 and V is TRBV5-1; 7 nucleotides align to TRBD1. The CDR3 sequence is 16 residues long. CDR1 and CDR2 from the germline V gene are SGHRS and YFSETQ. The J segment lost 0 bases and the V segment lost 4 bases, leaving 9 bases of the junction unmatched. CDR3 nucleotide sequence: TGCGCCAGCAGCCTACAGGGGAGGACTATGAACACTGAAGCTTTCTTT. Amino acids: CASSLQGRTMNTEAFF.

The chain employs TRBV5-1 and TRBJ1-1; no clear D gene. The CDR3 has 14 amino acids. Per the germline V gene, CDR1 is SGHRS and CDR2 is YFSETQ. V lost 3 bases and J 3 bases, leaving 12 bases between the germline ends. The CDR3 loop reads CASSWAVGDTEAFF. The CDR3 coding sequence is TGCGCCAGCAGCTGGGCGGTCGGGGACACTGAAGCTTTCTTT.